This T cell receptor beta chain was observed in a study of monozygotic twins with cystic fibrosis. Notes on the study in general: Median Simpson clonality of 0.0095 suggested naive T cells predominated.

The count of this clone is one. The antigen is not known. Sequenced by immunoSEQ multiplex PCR; TCRdb stores in-frame clones only, minus some. The table shows over 15,000 clones, with 95% to 98% occurring only once. CDR3 size: 15 residues. Trimming cost V 3 bases and J 2 bases; bases outside gene matches: 3. Germline CDR1 is LGHNA and CDR2 is YSLEER. The sample comprised blood. This sequence was found in a woman in her twenties or thirties with cystic fibrosis. The V call is TRBV4-3, the J call TRBJ2-7; the match to TRBD1 covers 11 bases. CDR3 sequence (DNA): TGCGCCAGCAGCCAGGGGACAGGGGGAACCTACGAGCAGTACTTC. It is translated as CASSQGTGGTYEQYF.